The 9 T cell receptor beta chains presented below share a single source sample, sequenced in a study of technical replicates of blood from a handful of donors. Only in-frame clones appear in the TCRdb table, and some are missing; sequencing was by immunoSEQ multiplex PCR. The table has approximately 70,000 clones, around 97% seen once. The specimen sequenced was T cells isolated from PBMCs. The source of these receptors is a human donor in good health.

The rearrangement uses TRBV27 and TRBJ1-1; 8 nucleotides align to TRBD1. Germline CDR1 is MNHEY and CDR2 is SMNVEV (reference sequence). This CDR3 contains 16 residues. The V gene end was trimmed by 3 bases and the J gene end by 5 bases; junction bases not matched to a gene: 11. The CDR3 loop is CASSFRVMQGATEAFF. The CDR3 nucleotides are TGTGCCAGCAGTTTCAGAGTAATGCAGGGGGCGACTGAAGCTTTCTTT.

The rearrangement joins TRBV27 to TRBJ2-2; maybe TRBD1 (6 bases). From germline, CDR1 is MNHEY and CDR2 SMNVEV (reference sequence). Trimming took off 0 bases at V and 10 bases at J, with 18 bases between the two ends. CDR3 length: 16 residues. CDR3 region: CASSLSPTGLSEELFF. Written as DNA, the CDR3 is TGTGCCAGCAGTTTATCGCCGACAGGATTGTCCGAGGAGCTGTTTTTT.

This chain links TRBV10-3 with TRBJ1-5; 8 bases align to TRBD1. CDR1 is ENHRY, CDR2 SYGVKD, per germline. Trimming cost V 4 bases and J 2 bases; bases outside gene matches: 7. This CDR3 has 16 amino acids. The CDR3 reads CAISGGQGRGNQPQHF. CDR3 DNA sequence: TGTGCCATCAGTGGAGGACAGGGCAGGGGCAATCAGCCCCAGCATTTT.

The chain uses TRBV4-3 and TRBJ2-5; TRBD2 agrees at 11 bases. Unmatched junction bases numbered 2, after V lost 1 base and J lost 4 bases. This CDR3 region has 15 residues. Per the germline V gene, CDR1 is LGHNA and CDR2 is YSLEER. CDR3 DNA: TGCGCCAGCAGCCAAGGACTAGCGGGAATAGAGACCCAGTACTTC. Amino acid sequence: CASSQGLAGIETQYF.

The chain is built from TRBV6-1 and TRBJ2-7; TRBD1 matches 8 bases. The CDR3 totals 12 residues. Losses at the gene ends were 11 bases for V and 2 bases for J; bases not matched to a gene: 5. Germline V gives CDR1 MNHNS, CDR2 SASEGT. CDR3 residues: CASRQGTYEQYF. The CDR3 region has the DNA TGTGCCTCCCGACAGGGGACCTACGAGCAGTACTTC.

This rearrangement joins TRBV5-6 to TRBJ2-7, with D unclear. Germline V lookup: CDR1 SGHDT, CDR2 YYEEEE. The CDR3 spans 13 residues. V was trimmed by 4 bases and J by 4 bases, leaving 12 bases between them. CDR3 nucleotide sequence: TGTGCCAGCAGCGGGCTGACGGATTACGAGCAGTACTTC. Translated: CASSGLTDYEQYF. The full variable domain, its missing parts supplied by reference TRBV5-6 and TRBJ2-7, is DAGVTQSPTHLIKTRGQQVTLRCSPKSGHDTVSWYQQALGQGPQFIFQYYEEEERQRGNFPDRFSGHQFPNYSSELNVNALLLGDSALYLCASSGLTDYEQYFGPGTRLTVT.

This rearrangement joins TRBV19 to TRBJ2-7, with D tentatively TRBD1 (6 bases). Germline assignment: CDR1 LNHDA and CDR2 SQIVND (reference sequence). This CDR3 has 17 residues. Deletions cut 5 bases from V and 5 bases from J, with 25 bases between. The CDR3 nucleotides read TGTGCCAGTAGTGTGTCCTTCAGGGGTTTCCTCGCGGACGAGCAGTACTTC. The encoded protein is CASSVSFRGFLADEQYF.

The V gene is TRBV6-6, the J gene TRBJ1-4, with D possibly being TRBD1 (5 bases). CDR3 length: 16 amino acids. With 6 bases removed from V and 2 bases from J, the gap between germline ends came to 16 bases. The V gene's germline CDR1 is MNHNY and CDR2 SVGAGI (reference sequence). CDR3 nucleotides: TGTGCCAGCAGATTCAGACCGGGGGTGACTAATGAAAAACTGTTTTTT. It specifies CASRFRPGVTNEKLFF.

The chain carries TRBV19 and TRBJ2-5, with 10 bases aligning to TRBD2. The CDR3 is made up of 16 amino acids. The trim removed 6 bases at V and 5 bases at J, leaving 12 bases unmatched. The V gene's germline CDR1 is LNHDA and CDR2 SQIVND (reference sequence). The CDR3 here is CASSPGLAELTETQYF. The CDR3 region has the DNA TGTGCCAGTAGCCCTGGACTAGCGGAACTAACCGAGACCCAGTACTTC.